The 23 T cell receptor beta chains below come from one sample, sequenced in a study of a mutant IDH1 vaccine in newly diagnosed glioma. The data were produced by immunoSEQ multiplex PCR, yet TCRdb's version contains in-frame clones alone and is incomplete. The sample records some 60,000 clones, less than 90% being singletons. These receptors' antigens are unknown. Time point noted: week 47, end of study. Every single dose of the vaccine, 300 ug of mutant IDH1 20-mer peptide, came with topical imiquimod. This specimen consisted of PBMCs, obtained from a glioma patient whose treatment included an IDH1 peptide vaccine. These receptors were taken from a woman in her fifties or sixties with glioma.

The rearrangement uses TRBV14 and TRBJ1-5; D unclear. Germline loops: CDR1 SGHDN, CDR2 FVKESK. The CDR3 sequence is 13 residues long. V dropped 2 bases and J dropped 6 bases, with 8 bases sitting between them. The CDR3 region is CASSQMEGQPQHF. For the CDR3, the DNA is TGTGCCAGCAGCCAAATGGAGGGTCAGCCCCAGCATTTT.

The CDR3: CSGPIKVGQGRGPRSLLYGYTF. CDR3 sequence (DNA): TGCAGCGGTCCAATCAAGGTGGGACAGGGCAGGGGGCCACGCTCCCTACTATATGGCTACACCTTC. The V gene is TRBV29-1, the J gene TRBJ1-2, with 9 positions matching TRBD1. The CDR3 consists of 22 residues. V dropped 7 bases and J dropped 5; count of bases not matched to a gene: 35. Germline-derived CDR1 and CDR2 are SQVTM and ANQGSEA.

V and J are TRBV5-1 and TRBJ2-3; D is unclear. This CDR3 contains 14 residues. The germline gives CDR1 SGHRS, CDR2 YFSETQ. Between the trimmed V and J ends, which lost 2 bases and 5 bases, there was a span of 12 bases. The DNA of the CDR3 is TGCGCCAGCAGCTTCAAAGACCTGGGAGATACGCAGTATTTT. Protein product: CASSFKDLGDTQYF.

This clone was seen a single time. In nucleotides, the CDR3 is TGTGCCAGTAGTGTCGGAAACACCATATATTTT. Protein sequence: CASSVGNTIYF. This rearrangement joins TRBV19 to TRBJ1-3, with D unclear. Germline assignment: CDR1 LNHDA and CDR2 SQIVND (reference sequence). This CDR3 has 11 residues. V was cut by 5 bases and J by 4 bases, with 3 bases left in between.

The chain uses TRBV19 and TRBJ1-2, with D possibly TRBD1 on 5 matching bases. CDR1 and CDR2 from the germline V gene are LNHDA and SQIVND (reference sequence). The CDR3 contains 14 residues. Between the trimmed V and J ends, which lost 9 bases and 0 bases, there was a span of 14 bases. The CDR3 DNA follows: TGTGCCAGATCACTAGGGGCATCTAACTATGGCTACACCTTC. Amino acids: CARSLGASNYGYTF.

This rearrangement joins TRBV4-2 to TRBJ2-3; maybe TRBD1 (5 bases). Germline V gene sequence: CDR1 LGHNA, CDR2 YNFKEQ. This CDR3 has 15 amino acids. Trimming removed 0 bases from V and 2 bases from J, with 9 bases in between. CDR3 sequence (DNA): TGTGCCAGCAGCCAAGAAAGCAGGGCCACAGATACGCAGTATTTT. This encodes CASSQESRATDTQYF.

This chain connects TRBV2 to TRBJ2-7; 7 nucleotides line up with TRBD1. Germline lookup yields CDR1 SNHLY and CDR2 FYNNEI. The trim removed 5 bases at V and 5 bases at J, leaving 12 bases unmatched. The CDR3 totals 15 residues. The CDR3 sequence is CASSLRRQGLDEQYF. Written as DNA, the CDR3 is TGTGCCAGCAGTTTGAGACGACAGGGTCTAGACGAGCAGTACTTC.

This clone is a singleton in its sample. The chain employs TRBV30 and TRBJ2-1, with TRBD2 matching over 8 bases. The CDR3 is made up of 13 amino acids. Germline CDR1 and CDR2: GTSNPN and SVGIG (reference sequence). V was pared by 6 bases and J by 9 bases, with 10 bases of the junction left unmatched. The CDR3 DNA reads as TGTGCCTGCGACCCTGGACTAGCAGCTGAGCAGTTCTTC. It specifies CACDPGLAAEQFF.

The V and J genes are TRBV6-6 and TRBJ2-5; a weak D match, TRBD2 (6 bases). This CDR3 has 14 residues. V was clipped by 6 bases and J by 2 bases, with 13 bases between them. Germline CDR1 and CDR2: MNHNY and SVGAGI (reference sequence). The CDR3 loop is CASSRTGRQETQYF. The CDR3, as DNA: TGTGCCAGCAGCCGGACCGGGAGACAAGAGACCCAGTACTTC.

V and J are TRBV28 and TRBJ1-6; 7 nucleotides line up with TRBD1. Germline V gene sequence: CDR1 MDHEN, CDR2 SYDVKM. The CDR3 covers 12 residues. The CDR3 DNA sequence: TGTGGGGGAGGGGGCCGGGATTCACCCCTCCACTTT. Its translation is CGGGGRDSPLHF. The full variable domain, in which reference TRBV28 and TRBJ1-6 provide the parts outside the CDR3, is DVKVTQSSRYLVKRTGEKVFLECVQDMDHENMFWYRQDPGLGLRLIYFSYDVKMKEKGDIPEGYSVSREKKERFSLILESASTNQTSMYLCGGGGRDSPLHFGNGTRLTVT.

The rearrangement joins TRBV19 to TRBJ1-3; a possible D gene is TRBD1 (5 bases). The CDR3 contains 18 residues. Trimming removed 3 bases from V and 0 bases from J, with 18 bases in between. From germline, CDR1 is LNHDA and CDR2 SQIVND (reference sequence). The CDR3 region is CASSILPGLKSSGNTIYF. As DNA, the CDR3 is TGTGCCAGTAGTATCCTCCCGGGACTCAAAAGCTCTGGAAACACCATATATTTT. Based on the CDR3 plus reference TRBV19 and TRBJ1-3, the full variable domain is DGGITQSPKYLFRKEGQNVTLSCEQNLNHDAMYWYRQDPGQGLRLIYYSQIVNDFQKGDIAEGYSVSREKKESFPLTVTSAQKNPTAFYLCASSILPGLKSSGNTIYFGEGSWLTVV.

The chain links TRBV6-1 to TRBJ1-2, with D hard to call. This CDR3 is built from 12 residues. Germline V lookup: CDR1 MNHNS, CDR2 SASEGT. V was shortened by 6 bases and J by 3 bases, with 8 bases between the two germline ends. CDR3 region: CASRKVDYGYTF. Here the CDR3 DNA reads TGTGCCAGCAGAAAGGTCGACTATGGCTACACCTTC.

This rearrangement joins TRBV5-1 to TRBJ2-3, with unresolved D. The CDR3 loop spans 15 amino acids. Germline CDR1 and CDR2: SGHRS and YFSETQ. Between the trimmed V and J ends, which lost 0 bases and 5 bases, there was a span of 13 bases. The CDR3 DNA follows: TGCGCCAGCAGCTTGGAGCCCTGGGGAATAGATACGCAGTATTTT. Translated, it gives CASSLEPWGIDTQYF.

V and J are TRBV5-6 and TRBJ2-7, with D possibly matching TRBD2 (5 bases). The germline V and J ends were trimmed by 4 bases and 5 bases, with 13 bases remaining between them. Per the germline V gene, CDR1 is SGHDT and CDR2 is YYEEEE. The length of the CDR3 is 13 residues. CDR3 sequence reads: CASSPGSTDEQYF. Written as DNA, the CDR3 is TGTGCCAGCAGCCCGGGATCTACGGACGAGCAGTACTTC.

The V call is TRBV4-1, the J call TRBJ1-5, with D possibly TRBD1 on 5 matching bases. The V and J ends lost 1 base and 1 base respectively, with 5 bases between them. Germline-derived CDR1 and CDR2 are MGHRA and YSYEKL. There are 14 residues in the CDR3. The CDR3 sequence: CASSQGGSNQPQHF. CDR3 bases: TGCGCCAGCAGCCAAGGGGGGAGCAATCAGCCCCAGCATTTT.

This rearrangement joins TRBV27 to TRBJ1-6; 8 bases are shared with TRBD1. V shed 5 bases and J 8 bases; nucleotides not matched to a gene: 5. The V gene's germline CDR1 is MNHEY and CDR2 SMNVEV (reference sequence). This CDR3 has 14 amino acids. The CDR3 nucleotides read TGTGCCAGCAGTATCGACAGGGGACATTCACCCCTCCACTTT. Translating gives CASSIDRGHSPLHF.

V gene TRBV2 combines with J gene TRBJ2-7, with 13 nucleotides matching TRBD2. V dropped 4 bases and J dropped 7; count of bases not matched to a gene: 16. CDR1 SNHLY and CDR2 FYNNEI come from the germline V gene. This CDR3 region has 18 residues. In nucleotides, the CDR3 is TGTGCCAGCAGTGGCGGGACTAGCGGGGTCAGTTCGGGCTGGGAGCAGTACTTC. Protein sequence: CASSGGTSGVSSGWEQYF.

The chain links TRBV11-3 to TRBJ1-1; TRBD1 might be the D (6 bases). V was pared by 3 bases and J by 4 bases, with 12 bases between. The germline gives CDR1 SGHNT, CDR2 YENEEA. This CDR3 comprises 14 residues. The CDR3 protein is CASSLSGGLTEAFF. In nucleotides, the CDR3 is TGTGCCAGCAGCTTGAGCGGGGGGCTCACTGAAGCTTTCTTT. The full variable domain, completed using reference TRBV11-3 and TRBJ1-1, is EAGVVQSPRYKIIEKKQPVAFWCNPISGHNTLYWYLQNLGQGPELLIRYENEEAVDDSQLPKDRFSAERLKGVDSTLKIQPAELGDSAVYLCASSLSGGLTEAFFGQGTRLTVV.

This chain uses TRBV5-4 with TRBJ1-2, with a tentative D call TRBD1 (5 bases). The CDR3 covers 14 residues. Between the trimmed V and J ends, which lost 2 bases and 8 bases, there was a span of 16 bases. The germline V gene encodes CDR1 SGHNT and CDR2 YYREEE (reference sequence). The CDR3 protein is CASSFRGNSWGYTF. As DNA, the CDR3 is TGTGCCAGCAGCTTTAGGGGAAATTCGTGGGGCTACACCTTC.

This rearrangement joins TRBV11-2 to TRBJ1-1; D remains ambiguous. CDR1 and CDR2 (germline): SGHAT, FQNNGV. The V end lost 1 base, the J end lost 1 base, and 7 bases lay between the germline ends. This CDR3 is built from 14 residues. The CDR3 loop is CASSLGAGNTEAFF. CDR3 coding DNA: TGTGCCAGCAGCTTAGGGGCAGGGAACACTGAAGCTTTCTTT.

The rearrangement links TRBV9 to TRBJ2-5; D gene ambiguous. The CDR3 extends over 13 amino acids. Germline assignment: CDR1 SGDLS and CDR2 YYNGEE. The V end lost 0 bases, the J end lost 1 base, and 4 bases lay between the germline ends. CDR3 nucleotide sequence: TGTGCCAGCAGCGTAGCCCCCCAAGAGACCCAGTACTTC. This gives the protein CASSVAPQETQYF.

The rearrangement joins TRBV29-1 to TRBJ1-2; perhaps TRBD1 as D (5 bases). Germline CDR1 reads SQVTM; CDR2 reads ANQGSEA. The CDR3 is 11 amino acids. Trimming cost V 6 bases and J 7 bases, with 12 bases left between them. CDR3 protein: CSVDGTFGYTF. The CDR3 DNA reads as TGCAGCGTGGACGGGACTTTTGGCTACACCTTC.

This clone was recorded only once. The genes are TRBV19 and TRBJ1-1; D might be TRBD1 (5 bases). Looked up from germline, CDR1 is LNHDA and CDR2 is SQIVND (reference sequence). Trimming removed 5 bases at V and 1 base at J, with 17 bases between. The CDR3 runs to 16 residues. CDR3 sequence reads: CASSLGPGQRNTEAFF. In nucleotides, the CDR3 is TGTGCCAGTAGTCTGGGGCCCGGGCAGAGGAACACTGAAGCTTTCTTT.